This is a list of T cell receptor beta chains from one sample in a study of blood T cell repertoires in COVID-19. Produced via immunoSEQ multiplex PCR; TCRdb's table is partial and in-frame only. The profile covers hundreds of thousands of clones, with more than 75% appearing a single time and roughly 3.3% taken by the ten largest. Sequenced input: PBMCs or T cells enriched from blood (not recorded which). Receptors originate from a woman aged 40-49 years with acute COVID-19. CDR3s include the opening cysteine and the closing phenylalanine or tryptophan. The order of the fields is J gene, CDR3 length, D gene, clone size, V gene, CDR3 protein, CDR3 DNA. D genes are given only for firm matches. Part of the rows lack a size; the others show once, few, many or a class for expanded clones.

TRBJ1-4 | 14 | - | - | TRBV19 | CASSKRDKGEKLFF | TGTGCCAGTAGTAAACGGGACAAAGGCGAAAAACTGTTTTTT
TRBJ2-3 | 16 | TRBD2 | - | TRBV6-5 | CASSYSGTSVPDTQYF | TGTGCCAGCAGTTACTCGGGGACTAGCGTTCCAGATACGCAGTATTTT
TRBJ1-2 | 14 | TRBD1 | - | TRBV11-3 | CASSLGDSPDGYTF | TGTGCCAGCAGCCTGGGGGACAGCCCGGATGGCTACACCTTC
TRBJ2-7 | 13 | - | few | TRBV2 | CASGWLGGVEQYF | TGTGCCAGCGGGTGGTTGGGAGGTGTGGAGCAGTACTTC
TRBJ2-3 | 14 | - | - | TRBV6-5 | CASTRDSGTDTQYF | TGTGCCAGCACTAGGGACAGCGGGACAGATACGCAGTATTTT
TRBJ2-7 | 14 | TRBD2 | - | TRBV10-3 | CATGGTSVSYEQYF | TGTGCCACCGGCGGGACTAGCGTCTCCTACGAGCAGTACTTC
TRBJ2-1 | 14 | TRBD1 | - | TRBV9 | CASSVVGQGNEQFF | TGTGCCAGCAGCGTAGTGGGACAGGGAAATGAGCAGTTCTTC
TRBJ2-7 | 14 | TRBD2 | - | TRBV5-1 | CASSLAGGPVEQYF | TGCGCCAGCAGCCTAGCGGGAGGGCCGGTCGAGCAGTACTTC
TRBJ2-1 | 16 | TRBD2 | - | TRBV6-5 | CASSYLSSGRYNEQFF | TGTGCCAGCAGTTACCTATCTAGCGGGAGGTACAATGAGCAGTTCTTC
TRBJ2-1 | 13 | - | - | TRBV5-6 | CASSYALGYEQFF | TGTGCCAGCAGCTATGCCTTGGGCTATGAGCAGTTCTTC
TRBJ1-3 | 17 | TRBD1 | once | TRBV9 | CASSVTTGPGSGNTIYF | TGTGCCAGCAGCGTAACGACAGGGCCAGGCTCTGGAAACACCATATATTTT
TRBJ1-2 | 11 | - | few | TRBV28 | CASMSNYGYTF | TGTGCCAGCATGAGCAACTATGGCTACACCTTC
TRBJ2-7 | 13 | TRBD2 | - | TRBV7-2 | CASSSGLAYEQYF | TGTGCCAGCAGCTCCGGACTAGCCTACGAGCAGTACTTC
TRBJ2-2 | 12 | - | - | TRBV12-3/TRBV12-4 | CASSSNTGELFF | TGTGCCAGCAGTTCAAACACCGGGGAGCTGTTTTTT
TRBJ1-2 | 13 | - | - | TRBV6-5 | CASSLTANYGYTF | TGTGCCAGCAGTCTCACAGCTAACTATGGCTACACCTTC
TRBJ2-1 | 15 | TRBD2 | few | TRBV9 | CASSVTSGRFNEQFF | TGTGCCAGCAGCGTGACTAGCGGGAGGTTCAATGAGCAGTTCTTC
TRBJ1-4 | 14 | - | - | TRBV6-5 | CASSYSNRREKLFF | TGTGCCAGCAGTTACTCAAACAGGAGAGAAAAACTGTTTTTT
TRBJ2-1 | 14 | TRBD2 | - | TRBV10-2 | CASSGASGRVEQFF | TGCGCCAGCAGTGGAGCTAGCGGGAGGGTTGAGCAGTTCTTC